Sequencing of this T cell receptor beta chain was carried out in a study of cytomegalovirus exposure and HLA in healthy donors. The PCR used 60 Vbeta and 13 Jbeta primers. Produced via immunoSEQ multiplex PCR; TCRdb's table is partial and in-frame only. In the table there are 220,000 or so clones, under 80% of which are singletons. The CDR3 is made up of 16 amino acids. The germline V gene encodes CDR1 SEHNR and CDR2 FQNEAQ (reference sequence). V dropped 5 bases and J dropped 2 bases, with 15 bases sitting between them. V gene TRBV7-9 combines with J gene TRBJ1-4; D is uncertain. Sequenced material: PBMCs. The sequence was obtained from a woman in her 30s in good health and CMV-seronegative. The CDR3 bases are TGTGCCAGCAGCCTAGGCTTGGCACCGACTAATGAAAAACTGTTTTTT. Translation: CASSLGLAPTNEKLFF.